This is a list of T cell receptor beta chains from one sample in a study of shared clonotypes between healthy human individuals. Using immunoSEQ multiplex PCR, the repertoire was profiled, and TCRdb retains in-frame clones only, with some absent. The sample lists roughly 2.1 million clones; about 93% were seen once. The sample taken for sequencing was naive CD8+ T cells from PBMCs. The receptors originated from a man aged 18-30 years in good health. Some clones in this sample may be carry-over from other donors' samples. CDR3s include the opening cysteine and the closing phenylalanine or tryptophan. D genes are given only for firm matches. The size entry is marked missing in some rows and otherwise reads once, few, many or a size class.

.	TRBV10-3	.	TRBJ2-7	CAISEGQTYEQYF	TGTGCCATCAGTGAGGGGCAGACCTACGAGCAGTACTTC
.	TRBV10-2	.	TRBJ1-2	CASSDHNYGYTF	TGCGCCAGCAGTGACCATAACTATGGCTACACCTTC
.	TRBV27	.	TRBJ1-3	CASHITGTQGGNTIYF	TGTGCCAGCCATATTACGGGCACCCAGGGGGGAAACACCATATATTTT
few	TRBV27	.	TRBJ1-2	CASSSFSGTEGYTF	TGTGCCAGCAGTTCGTTCTCAGGGACGGAGGGCTACACCTTC
once	TRBV10-3	.	TRBJ1-1	CAISAPMAGAFF	TGTGCCATCAGCGCACCGATGGCGGGAGCTTTCTTT
.	TRBV9	TRBD2	TRBJ2-1	CASSLPGGGSSYNEQFF	TGTGCCAGCAGCTTACCCGGCGGGGGGAGCTCCTACAATGAGCAGTTCTTC
.	TRBV27	.	TRBJ2-7	CASSFGGRGYEQYF	TGTGCCAGCAGTTTTGGGGGACGGGGCTACGAGCAGTACTTC
.	TRBV4-1	.	TRBJ2-2	CASSHKLVIPPGELFF	TGCGCCAGCAGCCATAAACTCGTCATACCCCCCGGGGAGCTGTTTTTT
.	TRBV27	TRBD1	TRBJ1-1	CASSLRQGSTEAFF	TGTGCCAGCAGTCTCCGACAGGGATCCACTGAAGCTTTCTTT
.	TRBV27	.	TRBJ2-1	CATQGSYNEQFF	TGTGCCACCCAGGGCTCCTACAATGAGCAGTTCTTC
.	TRBV13	.	TRBJ2-7	CASSPSPISSSEQYF	TGTGCCAGCAGCCCGTCCCCCATTAGTAGCAGCGAGCAGTACTTC
.	TRBV5-1	.	TRBJ1-1	CASSLTANTEAFF	TGCGCCAGCAGCTTGACGGCGAACACTGAAGCTTTCTTT
.	TRBV9	.	TRBJ2-4	CASSPHEAKNIQYF	TGTGCCAGCAGCCCCCACGAAGCCAAAAACATTCAGTACTTC
.	TRBV7-8	.	TRBJ1-1	CASSPSWGVGTEAFF	TGTGCCAGCTCTCCCTCTTGGGGGGTAGGCACTGAAGCTTTCTTT
.	TRBV2	TRBD2	TRBJ2-5	CASSVTSGRAETQYF	TGTGCCAGCAGTGTGACTAGTGGGAGGGCGGAGACCCAGTACTTC
.	TRBV27	.	TRBJ1-1	CASSAFSSWVNTEAFF	TGTGCCAGCAGTGCGTTCTCAAGTTGGGTGAACACTGAAGCTTTCTTT
.	TRBV15	.	TRBJ1-1	CATSRLGGYAEAFF	TGTGCCACCAGCAGATTAGGGGGGTATGCTGAAGCTTTCTTT
.	TRBV10-3	.	TRBJ1-1	CAISEGSEAFF	TGTGCCATCAGTGAGGGCAGTGAAGCTTTCTTT
.	TRBV7-9	.	TRBJ1-1	CASSPAGGGLTEAFF	TGTGCCAGCAGCCCTGCCGGGGGGGGACTCACTGAAGCTTTCTTT
.	TRBV19	.	TRBJ2-7	CASSIADGMSSYEQYF	TGTGCCAGTAGTATAGCGGATGGCATGAGCTCCTACGAGCAGTACTTC
.	TRBV9	TRBD2	TRBJ2-3	CASSWPGGVYTDTQYF	TGTGCCAGCAGCTGGCCGGGAGGCGTGTACACAGATACGCAGTATTTT
.	TRBV6-5	TRBD1	TRBJ2-3	CASRSMGQDVYF	TGTGCCAGCAGGTCCATGGGACAGGATGTCTATTTT
.	TRBV5-4	.	TRBJ1-1	CASSLTGNTEAFF	TGTGCCAGCAGCTTAACAGGGAACACTGAAGCTTTCTTT
.	TRBV7-2	.	TRBJ1-4	CASSSRTAEEKLFF	TGTGCCAGCAGCTCACGTACCGCAGAAGAAAAACTGTTTTTT
.	TRBV4-1	.	TRBJ1-1	CASSQLQGANTEAFF	TGCGCCAGCAGCCAACTACAGGGAGCGAACACTGAAGCTTTCTTT
.	TRBV14	.	TRBJ2-1	CARAAADRLKTSYNEQFF	TGTGCCAGGGCCGCCGCCGACAGACTCAAGACTAGTTACAATGAGCAGTTCTTC
.	TRBV10-3	TRBD1	TRBJ1-2	CAINDRDYGYTF	TGTGCCATCAACGACAGGGACTATGGCTACACCTTC
.	TRBV15	TRBD1	TRBJ2-2	CATSEGRDRGHRELFF	TGTGCCACCAGCGAGGGAAGAGACAGGGGGCACAGGGAGCTGTTTTTT
.	TRBV27	.	TRBJ2-2	CASTTKGLTGELFF	TGTGCCAGCACCACAAAGGGTTTAACCGGGGAGCTGTTTTTT
.	TRBV21-1	.	TRBJ1-2	CASSKEEETGNYGYTF	TGTGCCAGCAGCAAAGAGGAGGAAACTGGGAACTATGGCTACACCTTC
.	TRBV29-1	.	TRBJ2-1	CSVDKGDDRDWAEDEQFF	TGCAGCGTTGACAAGGGGGACGACAGGGACTGGGCTGAGGATGAGCAGTTCTTC
.	TRBV5-1	.	TRBJ2-1	CASSPYDSKDYNEQFF	TGCGCCAGCAGCCCCTATGACTCGAAGGACTACAATGAGCAGTTCTTC
.	TRBV19	.	TRBJ1-5	CASSATGGSNQPQHF	TGTGCCAGTAGTGCAACCGGGGGAAGCAATCAGCCCCAGCATTTT
.	TRBV11-2	TRBD2	TRBJ2-7	CASSQTSGSFYEQYF	TGTGCCAGCAGCCAAACTAGCGGGAGCTTCTACGAGCAGTACTTC
.	TRBV4-1	.	TRBJ1-3	CASSQDVTRTGNTIYF	TGCGCCAGCAGCCAAGATGTGACCAGGACGGGAAACACCATATATTTT
.	TRBV27	.	TRBJ2-5	CASSPSSGQETQYF	TGTGCCAGCAGCCCGAGTAGCGGCCAAGAGACCCAGTACTTC
.	TRBV19	TRBD2	TRBJ2-1	CASSILLAGNEQFF	TGTGCCAGTAGTATACTCCTAGCGGGCAATGAGCAGTTCTTC
.	TRBV4-1	TRBD1	TRBJ1-2	CASSQDRGRGYGYTF	TGCGCCAGCAGCCAAGACAGGGGGCGAGGCTATGGCTACACCTTC
.	TRBV7-9	.	TRBJ2-1	CASSLGDLSYNEQFF	TGTGCCAGCAGCTTAGGCGACCTCTCCTACAATGAGCAGTTCTTC
.	TRBV9	TRBD1	TRBJ2-7	CASSVAATGGYEQYF	TGTGCCAGCAGCGTAGCAGCGACAGGGGGCTACGAGCAGTACTTC